This T cell receptor beta chain was retrieved from a study of T-cell reconstitution after alpha-beta-depleted transplantation in children. This clonotype was observed at least ten times. The antigen remains unidentified. The V gene end was trimmed by 3 bases and the J gene end by 0 bases; junction bases not matched to a gene: 2. The CDR3 loop spans 16 amino acids. Study results and limitations: From surviving recipient T cells and thymic progenitors came the high day-60 TCRbeta diversity observed in some patients.

Preparation of the TCRbeta library involved a method that used unique molecular identifiers. TCRdb fed the PCR reads into MiXCR, producing one record per CDR3 protein. Among a few hundred thousand distinct CDR3 sequences listed, 11% were seen once. This sequence joins TRBV12-3 or TRBV12-4 and TRBJ1-5; 10 bases are a match to TRBD1. The TCR comes from a child less than two years old with acute myeloid leukemia, due to receive a stem cell transplant. The specimen comprised PBMCs, sampled before TCRalphabeta/CD19-depleted stem cell transplant. The CDR3 DNA sequence: TGTGCCAGCAGTTTGGGACAGGGGTATAGCAATCAGCCCCAGCATTTT. This sequence encodes CASSLGQGYSNQPQHF.